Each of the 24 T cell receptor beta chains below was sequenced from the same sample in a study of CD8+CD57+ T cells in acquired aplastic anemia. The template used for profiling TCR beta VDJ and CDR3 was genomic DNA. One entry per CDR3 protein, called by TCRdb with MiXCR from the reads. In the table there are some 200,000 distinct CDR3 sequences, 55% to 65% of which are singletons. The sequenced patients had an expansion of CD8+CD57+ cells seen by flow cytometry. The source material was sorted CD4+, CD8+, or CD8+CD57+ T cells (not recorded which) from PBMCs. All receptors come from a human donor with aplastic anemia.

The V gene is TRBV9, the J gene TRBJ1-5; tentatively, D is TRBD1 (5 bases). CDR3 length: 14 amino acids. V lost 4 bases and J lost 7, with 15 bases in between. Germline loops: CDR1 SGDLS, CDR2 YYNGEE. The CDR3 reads CASSLDGGSQPQHF. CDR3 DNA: TGTGCCAGCAGCTTGGACGGGGGAAGCCAGCCCCAGCATTTT.

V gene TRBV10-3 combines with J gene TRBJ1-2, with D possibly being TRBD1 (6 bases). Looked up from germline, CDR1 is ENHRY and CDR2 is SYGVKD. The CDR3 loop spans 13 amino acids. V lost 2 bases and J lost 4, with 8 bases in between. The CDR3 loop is CAISEGGGYGYTF. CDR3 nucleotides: TGTGCCATCAGTGAGGGGGGCGGCTATGGCTACACCTTC.

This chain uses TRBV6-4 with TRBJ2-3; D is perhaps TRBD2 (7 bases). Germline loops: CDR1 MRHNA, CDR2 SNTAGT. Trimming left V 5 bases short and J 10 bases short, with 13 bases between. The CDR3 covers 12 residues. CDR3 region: CASSFTGGSQYF. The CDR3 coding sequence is TGTGCCAGCAGTTTCACGGGGGGCTCGCAGTATTTT.

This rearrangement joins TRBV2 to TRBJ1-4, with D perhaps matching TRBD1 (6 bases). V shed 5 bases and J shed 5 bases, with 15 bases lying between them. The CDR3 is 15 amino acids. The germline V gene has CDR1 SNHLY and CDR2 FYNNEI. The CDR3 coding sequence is TGTGCCAGCAGTTTGTCCAGGGGCCCCAATGAAAAACTGTTTTTT. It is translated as CASSLSRGPNEKLFF.

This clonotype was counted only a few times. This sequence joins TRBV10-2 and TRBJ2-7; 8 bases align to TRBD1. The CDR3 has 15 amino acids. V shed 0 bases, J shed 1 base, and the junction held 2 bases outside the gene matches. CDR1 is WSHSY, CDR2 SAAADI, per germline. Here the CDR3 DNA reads TGCGCCAGCAGTGAGTCCGGACAGGGATCCTACGAGCAGTACTTC. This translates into CASSESGQGSYEQYF.

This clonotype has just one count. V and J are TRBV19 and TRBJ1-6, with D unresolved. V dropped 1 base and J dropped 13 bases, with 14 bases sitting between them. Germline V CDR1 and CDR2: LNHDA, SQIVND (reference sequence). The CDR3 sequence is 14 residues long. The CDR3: CASSIAGLVLPLHF. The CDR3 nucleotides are TGTGCCAGTAGTATAGCAGGACTCGTACTGCCCCTCCACTTT.

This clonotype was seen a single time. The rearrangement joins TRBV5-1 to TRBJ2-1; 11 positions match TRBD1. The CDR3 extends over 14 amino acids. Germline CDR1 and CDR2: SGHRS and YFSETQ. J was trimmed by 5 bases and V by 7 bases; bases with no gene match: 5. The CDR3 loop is CASGGQGANNEQFF. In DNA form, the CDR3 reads TGCGCCAGCGGCGGACAGGGGGCTAACAATGAGCAGTTCTTC.

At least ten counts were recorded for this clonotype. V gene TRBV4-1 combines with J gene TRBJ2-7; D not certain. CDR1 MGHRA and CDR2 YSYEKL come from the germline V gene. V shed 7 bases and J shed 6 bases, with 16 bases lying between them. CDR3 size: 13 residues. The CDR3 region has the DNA TGCGCCAGCAACGACCCTGGCCTTTCCGAGCAGTACTTC. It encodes CASNDPGLSEQYF.

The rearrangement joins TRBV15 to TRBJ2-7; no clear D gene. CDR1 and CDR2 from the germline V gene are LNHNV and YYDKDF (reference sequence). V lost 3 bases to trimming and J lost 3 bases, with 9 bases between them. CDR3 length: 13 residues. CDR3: CATSRKSGYEQYF. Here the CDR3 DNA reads TGTGCCACCAGCAGGAAATCGGGCTACGAGCAGTACTTC.

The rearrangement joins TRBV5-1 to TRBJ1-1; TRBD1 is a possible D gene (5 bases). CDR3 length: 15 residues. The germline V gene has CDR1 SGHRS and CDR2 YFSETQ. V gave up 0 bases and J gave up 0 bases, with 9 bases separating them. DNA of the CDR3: TGCGCCAGCAGCTTGGCCGACAGTATGAACACTGAAGCTTTCTTT. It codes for CASSLADSMNTEAFF. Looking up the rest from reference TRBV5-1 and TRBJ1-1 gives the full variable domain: KAGVTQTPRYLIKTRGQQVTLSCSPISGHRSVSWYQQTPGQGLQFLFEYFSETQRNKGNFPGRFSGRQFSNSRSEMNVSTLELGDSALYLCASSLADSMNTEAFFGQGTRLTVV.

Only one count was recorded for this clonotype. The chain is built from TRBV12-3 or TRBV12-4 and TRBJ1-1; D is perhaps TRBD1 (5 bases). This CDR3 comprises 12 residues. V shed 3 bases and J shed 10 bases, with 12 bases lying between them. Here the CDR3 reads CASSFGTQGAFF. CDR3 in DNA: TGTGCCAGCAGTTTTGGGACTCAAGGAGCTTTCTTT.

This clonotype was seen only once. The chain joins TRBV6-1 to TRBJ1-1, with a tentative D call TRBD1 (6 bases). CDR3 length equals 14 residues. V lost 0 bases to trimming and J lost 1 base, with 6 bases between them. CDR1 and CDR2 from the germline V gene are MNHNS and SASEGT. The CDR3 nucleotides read TGTGCCAGCAGTGAAGCCAGGGGGAACACTGAAGCTTTCTTT. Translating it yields CASSEARGNTEAFF.

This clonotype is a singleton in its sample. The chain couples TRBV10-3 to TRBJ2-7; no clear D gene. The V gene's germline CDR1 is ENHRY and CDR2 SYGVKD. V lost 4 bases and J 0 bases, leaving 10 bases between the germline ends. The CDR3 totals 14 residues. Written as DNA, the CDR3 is TGTGCCATCAGTGCGTCACTGAACTCCTACGAGCAGTACTTC. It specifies CAISASLNSYEQYF.

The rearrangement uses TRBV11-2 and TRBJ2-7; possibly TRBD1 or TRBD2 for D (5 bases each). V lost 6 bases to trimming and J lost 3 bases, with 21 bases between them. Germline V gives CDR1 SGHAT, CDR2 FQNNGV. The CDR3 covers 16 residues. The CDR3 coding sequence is TGTGCCAGCAGTTCGCCATCAGGGACCGGTAACTACGAGCAGTACTTC. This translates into CASSSPSGTGNYEQYF.

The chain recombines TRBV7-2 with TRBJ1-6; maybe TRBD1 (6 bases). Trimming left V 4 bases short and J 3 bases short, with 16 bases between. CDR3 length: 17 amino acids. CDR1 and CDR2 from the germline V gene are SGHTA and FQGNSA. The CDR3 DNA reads TGTGCCAGCAGCTCAACCCCCGGACAGAACTATAATTCACCCCTCCACTTT. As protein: CASSSTPGQNYNSPLHF. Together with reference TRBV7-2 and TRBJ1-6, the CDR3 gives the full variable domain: GAGVSQSPSNKVTEKGKDVELRCDPISGHTALYWYRQSLGQGLEFLIYFQGNSAPDKSGLPSDRFSAERTGGSVSTLTIQRTQQEDSAVYLCASSSTPGQNYNSPLHFGNGTRLTVT.

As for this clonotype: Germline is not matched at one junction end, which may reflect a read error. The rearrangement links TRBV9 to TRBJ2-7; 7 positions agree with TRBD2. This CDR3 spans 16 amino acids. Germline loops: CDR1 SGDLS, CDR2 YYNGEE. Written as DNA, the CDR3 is TGCGCCAGCAGCTTGGGCGGATCGGGGGGTGGGTACGAGCAGTACTTC. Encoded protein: CASSLGGSGGGYEQYF.

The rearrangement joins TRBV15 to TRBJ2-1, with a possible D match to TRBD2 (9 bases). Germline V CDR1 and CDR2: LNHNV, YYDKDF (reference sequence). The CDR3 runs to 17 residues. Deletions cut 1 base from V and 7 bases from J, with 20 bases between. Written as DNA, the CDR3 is TGTGCCACCAGCAGAGTTGCCCTAGCGGGACAGGAAAATGAGCAGTTCTTC. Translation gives CATSRVALAGQENEQFF.

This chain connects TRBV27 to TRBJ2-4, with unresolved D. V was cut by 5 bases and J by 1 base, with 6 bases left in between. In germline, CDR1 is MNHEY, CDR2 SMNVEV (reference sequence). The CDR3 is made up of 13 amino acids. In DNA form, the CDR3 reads TGTGCCAGCAGTCCCGGGGCCAAAAACATTCAGTACTTC. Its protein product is CASSPGAKNIQYF.

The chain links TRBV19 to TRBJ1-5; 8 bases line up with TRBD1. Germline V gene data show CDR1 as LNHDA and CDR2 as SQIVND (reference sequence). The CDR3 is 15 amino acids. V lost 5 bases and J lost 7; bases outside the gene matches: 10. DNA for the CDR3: TGTGCCAGTAGTTCCCCCGACAGGGGTAACCAGCCCCAGCATTTT. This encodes CASSSPDRGNQPQHF.

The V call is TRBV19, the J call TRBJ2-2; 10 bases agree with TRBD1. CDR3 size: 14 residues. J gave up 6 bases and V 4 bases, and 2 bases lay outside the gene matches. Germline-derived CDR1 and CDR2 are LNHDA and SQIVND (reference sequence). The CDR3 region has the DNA TGTGCCAGTAGTAGAGGACAGGGGGCCGGGGAGCTGTTTTTT. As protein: CASSRGQGAGELFF.

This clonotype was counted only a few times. CDR3 DNA sequence: TGCAGTGCCCCCGGACAGGGCATCTACGAGCAGTACTTC. Its translation: CSAPGQGIYEQYF. The chain couples TRBV20-1 to TRBJ2-7, with 8 bases lining up with TRBD1. Germline CDR1 is DFQATT and CDR2 is SNEGSKA (reference sequence). The J segment lost 3 bases and the V segment lost 6 bases, leaving 7 bases of the junction unmatched. The CDR3 has 13 amino acids.

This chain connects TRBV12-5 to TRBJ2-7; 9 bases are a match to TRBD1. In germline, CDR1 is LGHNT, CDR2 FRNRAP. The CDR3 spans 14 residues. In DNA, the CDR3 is TGTGCCAGCAGTCTGGGACAGGGATACTACGAGCAGTACTTC. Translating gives CASSLGQGYYEQYF.

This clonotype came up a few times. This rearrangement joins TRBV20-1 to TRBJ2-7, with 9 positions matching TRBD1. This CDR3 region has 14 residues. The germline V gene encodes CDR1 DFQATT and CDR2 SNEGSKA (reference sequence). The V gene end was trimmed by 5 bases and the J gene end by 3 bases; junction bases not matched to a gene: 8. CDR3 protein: CSALRQGESYEQYF. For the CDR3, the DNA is TGCAGTGCTCTGCGACAGGGGGAGAGCTACGAGCAGTACTTC.

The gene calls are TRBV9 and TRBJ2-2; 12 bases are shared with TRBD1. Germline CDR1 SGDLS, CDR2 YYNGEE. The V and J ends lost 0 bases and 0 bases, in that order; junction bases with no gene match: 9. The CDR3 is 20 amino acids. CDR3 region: CASSVVGGQGARTNTGELFF. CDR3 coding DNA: TGTGCCAGCAGCGTAGTAGGGGGACAGGGGGCGCGGACGAACACCGGGGAGCTGTTTTTT.